These 8 T cell receptor beta chains were sequenced from one sample in a study of T cell responses to AZD1222 COVID-19 vaccine. The repertoire was sequenced with immunoSEQ multiplex PCR; TCRdb's copy has only in-frame clones and lacks some. Found here are fewer than 150,000 clones, 90% of them singletons; the top ten hold 1.5% to 2%. The sample in question was peripheral blood, obtained 28 days after the second AZD1222 dose. The receptors stem from an adult who received the AZD1222 COVID-19 vaccine.

The V call is TRBV10-2, the J call TRBJ1-1, with 9 bases aligning to TRBD1. CDR3 size: 14 residues. Trimming cost V 4 bases and J 8 bases; bases outside gene matches: 8. Germline V CDR1 and CDR2: WSHSY, SAAADI. CDR3: CASSGIRTGVEAFF. CDR3 coding DNA: TGCGCCAGCAGTGGGATACGGACAGGGGTCGAAGCTTTCTTT.

V gene TRBV7-9 combines with J gene TRBJ1-2, with 9 bases fitting TRBD1. The germline gives CDR1 SEHNR, CDR2 FQNEAQ (reference sequence). The CDR3 has 15 amino acids. V was clipped by 5 bases and J by 5 bases; unmatched bases: 9. The CDR3 DNA reads TGTGCCAGCAGCACTCGGGACAGGGCGAAGTATGGCTACACCTTC. It is translated as CASSTRDRAKYGYTF.

The chain joins TRBV12-3 or TRBV12-4 to TRBJ1-5; 9 nucleotides agree with TRBD1. The junction had 1 base not matched to a gene; V was cut back by 6 bases and J by 7 bases. CDR3 length: 12 amino acids. The CDR3 nucleotides read TGTGCCAGCAGCGGACAGGGGCAGCCCCAGCATTTT. Protein: CASSGQGQPQHF.

The J gene is TRBJ1-5, the V gene TRBV7-9; D gene unclear. The CDR3 loop spans 15 amino acids. V shed 5 bases and J shed 0 bases, with 11 bases lying between them. Germline assignment: CDR1 SEHNR and CDR2 FQNEAQ (reference sequence). The CDR3 DNA reads as TGTGCCAGCAGCCCCCTGGGTAATAGCAATCAGCCCCAGCATTTT. Translated, it gives CASSPLGNSNQPQHF.

This chain links TRBV7-2 with TRBJ2-7, with TRBD2 matching over 8 bases. V shed 5 bases and J 3 bases; nucleotides not matched to a gene: 12. The CDR3 has 16 amino acids. Germline loops: CDR1 SGHTA, CDR2 FQGNSA. The CDR3 is CASSPSFISGSYEQYF. The DNA of the CDR3 is TGTGCCAGCAGCCCGTCGTTTATAAGCGGGAGCTACGAGCAGTACTTC.

This chain joins TRBV24-1 and TRBJ1-1, with a possible D match to TRBD1 (5 bases). Trimming pared 3 bases from V and 1 base from J, leaving 8 bases between. CDR3 length: 14 amino acids. Germline values: CDR1 KGHDR, CDR2 SFDVKD. DNA of the CDR3: TGTGCCACCAGTGATGGTGGACAGAACACTGAAGCTTTCTTT. This codes for CATSDGGQNTEAFF.

The chain is built from TRBV9 and TRBJ1-2; tentative D call: TRBD1 (5 bases). CDR3 length: 15 residues. CDR1 and CDR2 (germline): SGDLS, YYNGEE. Trimming pared 1 base from V and 5 bases from J, leaving 15 bases between. CDR3 coding DNA: TGTGCCAGCAGCGTAAATGCGCAGGGTGGGTATGGCTACACCTTC. This encodes CASSVNAQGGYGYTF. Filled out from reference TRBV9 and TRBJ1-2, the complete variable domain reads DSGVTQTPKHLITATGQRVTLRCSPRSGDLSVYWYQQSLDQGLQFLIQYYNGEERAKGNILERFSAQQFPDLHSELNLSSLELGDSALYFCASSVNAQGGYGYTFGSGTRLTVV.

This sequence joins TRBV18 and TRBJ1-2; TRBD1 agrees at 8 bases. CDR1 KGHSH and CDR2 LQKENI come from the germline V gene. V gave up 3 bases and J gave up 6 bases; unmatched junction bases: 6. The CDR3 totals 14 residues. The CDR3 reads CASSPGQGANGYTF. The CDR3 DNA follows: TGTGCCAGCTCACCTGGGCAGGGGGCCAATGGCTACACCTTC.